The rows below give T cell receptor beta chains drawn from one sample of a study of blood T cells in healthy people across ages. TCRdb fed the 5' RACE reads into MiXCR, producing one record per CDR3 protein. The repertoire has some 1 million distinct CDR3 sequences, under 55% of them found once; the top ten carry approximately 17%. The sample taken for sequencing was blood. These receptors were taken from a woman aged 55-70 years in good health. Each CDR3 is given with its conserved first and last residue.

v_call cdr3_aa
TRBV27 CASSPGLYPYEQYF
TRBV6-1 CASRPRTSGTDTQYF
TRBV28 CASNSRGPTYEQYF
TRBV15 CATSRDRGMDEQYF
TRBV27 CASSVRGQKETQYF
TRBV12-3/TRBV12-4 CASSLRRGTNTGELFF
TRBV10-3 CAIRRTGGGGSYNEQFF
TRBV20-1 CSARGGISYNEQFF
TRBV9 CASSDAAGQLAGVYNEQFF
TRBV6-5 CASSHRGGSNEKLFF
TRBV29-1 CSVEVGDSSYEQYF
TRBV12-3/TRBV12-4 CASSFQGLAGVDEQYF
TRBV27 CASRTDRASYEQYF
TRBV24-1 CATSDLWTISNEQYF
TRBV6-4 CASSELGNTGELFF
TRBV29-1 CSVDSPIGTQYF
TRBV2 CASSDDRQMYNEQFF
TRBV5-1 CASSYGLEETQYF
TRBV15 CATSSPGQLNTEAFF
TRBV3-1 CASSHSDSGHRQETQYF
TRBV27 CASSLLTTPNTGELFF
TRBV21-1 CASSKETSGIDGELFF
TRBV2 CASSPGLHNEQYF
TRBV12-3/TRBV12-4 CASSWGAEAFF
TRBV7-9 CASSLGDRDTEQYF
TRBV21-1 CASNEGPCSTDTQYF
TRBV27 CASSLYGTGLSYEQYF
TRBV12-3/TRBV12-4 CASSFDRFGYTF
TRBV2 CASSIAGSPYSEQFF
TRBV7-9 CASSTGQGADEKLFF
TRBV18 CASSPTEGSGAQPQHF
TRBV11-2 CASSFLTSGSTNTQYF
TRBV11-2 CASSGVRAKNIQDF
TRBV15 CATSRGDRVGDIQYF
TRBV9 CASSVGPLGGSYGYTF
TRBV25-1 CASSNKGAPGYF
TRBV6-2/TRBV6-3 CASRRLAGEYYEQYF
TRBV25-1 CASSEHRPLFF
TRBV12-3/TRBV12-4 CASSLGGTRPQHF
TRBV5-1 CASSPGQGLGNQPQHF
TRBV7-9 CASSSGLNQPQHF
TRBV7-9 CASSRQKGRETQYF
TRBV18 CASSPRSTGEYSYEQYF
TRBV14 CASSHYRTSGSQETQYF
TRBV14 CASSPGRFSTDTQYF
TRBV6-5 CASSYSQTPPDEKLFF
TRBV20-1 CSARDRWREMGTEAFF
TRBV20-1 CSAPSGARTQYF
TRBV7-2 CASSFPGQEKLFF
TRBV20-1 CSARGPGGAKNIQYF
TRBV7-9 CASSWEGEPVEQYF
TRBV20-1 CSARRGQGSYNEQFF
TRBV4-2 CASSPAGGGGGYTF
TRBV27 CASSFRGERSPHRETQYF
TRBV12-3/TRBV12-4 CASSFGSSSSYEQYF
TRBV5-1 CASSLALATNEKLFF
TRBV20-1 CSARGLASKVDEQFF